This entry describes one T cell receptor (beta chain). The target antigen is unknown. Germline V gene lookup returns CDR1 MNHEY and CDR2 SMNVEV (reference sequence). Between the trimmed V and J ends, which lost 0 bases and 4 bases, there was a span of 9 bases. The CDR3 contains 14 residues. This entry belongs to a study of OX40 agonist ivuxolimab in advanced cancers. General study points: Clonal expansion from baseline to week 6 occurred in both CD4+ and CD8+ T cells. Among the lowest levels of clonal expansion were found in partial responders at 0.1-3.0 mg/kg.

The protocol was immunoSEQ multiplex PCR, while the TCRdb copy is restricted to in-frame clones and leaves out a portion. Of roughly 62,000 clones listed, more than 65% are singletons. Specimen: CD4+ or CD8+ T cells sorted from blood, collected in a trial of the OX40 agonist ivuxolimab. This sequence originates from an adult with an advanced solid tumor such as melanoma, head and neck, liver or kidney cancer. The chain combines TRBV27 with TRBJ2-5; a possible D gene is TRBD1 (6 bases). Here the CDR3 reads CASSLSQGRETQYF. CDR3 sequence (DNA): TGTGCCAGCAGTTTATCCCAGGGGAGAGAGACCCAGTACTTC.